The 3 T cell receptor beta chains presented below share a single source sample, sequenced in a study of follicular helper T cells after annual influenza vaccination. This table comes from immunoSEQ multiplex PCR, and its TCRdb copy is limited to in-frame clones, with some not included. The data contain roughly 15,000 clones, 70% to 85% of them singletons. Documented time point: 2014-2015 season, 7 days after vaccination. The sample in question was CXCR5+ CD38- circulating T follicular helper cells from blood, obtained 7 days after influenza vaccination. Subset: circulating Tfh, non-naive CD4+CXCR5+PD-1+ (ICOS+CD38+ or ICOS-CD38-). Receptor source: an adult who received the influenza vaccine.

V usage is TRBV7-8 and J usage is TRBJ1-2, with TRBD1 matching 9 bases. V trimming: 3 bases; J trimming: 5 bases; junction bases outside the gene matches: 10. The V gene's germline CDR1 is SGHVS and CDR2 FQNEAQ. CDR3 length: 16 amino acids. CDR3 coding DNA: TGTGCCAGCAGCTTCCAGCCCCGGGGACAGGGTTATGGCTACACCTTC. Encoded protein: CASSFQPRGQGYGYTF.

The chain links TRBV5-1 to TRBJ1-6; 7 bases line up with TRBD1. V shed 5 bases, J shed 8 bases, and the junction held 10 bases outside the gene matches. Per the germline V gene, CDR1 is SGHRS and CDR2 is YFSETQ. The CDR3 length is 15 residues. The DNA for the CDR3 is TGCGCCAGCAGGAAGGGGGCGATGTCAGATTCACCCCTCCACTTT. Translating gives CASRKGAMSDSPLHF.

The J gene is TRBJ1-5, the V gene TRBV6-6; TRBD1 is a possible D gene (5 bases). This CDR3 has 15 amino acids. The V gene lost 6 bases and the J gene lost 4 bases, with 16 bases spanning the gap. CDR1 and CDR2 from the germline V gene are MNHNY and SVGAGI (reference sequence). CDR3 bases: TGTGCCAGCAGAACCGGGGGGGGAAGGAATCAGCCCCAGCATTTT. This encodes CASRTGGGRNQPQHF.